A single T cell receptor (beta chain) is shown here with its context. Sequencing used immunoSEQ multiplex PCR; TCRdb keeps in-frame clones, though not all of them. Among about 170,000 clones, 79% were seen once, and the ten largest hold around 20%. The sample originates from a study of blood T cell repertoires in COVID-19. Germline V CDR1 and CDR2: SQVTM, ANQGSEA. V lost 7 bases and J lost 6, with 13 bases in between. The length of the CDR3 is 12 residues. This TCR derives from a woman in her 70s in a cohort exposed to, infected with or recovered from COVID-19 (not recorded which). V and J are TRBV29-1 and TRBJ1-5; D possibly corresponds to TRBD1 (5 bases). Sequenced sample: PBMCs or T cells enriched from blood (not recorded which). The CDR3 region is CSGGDPGQPQHF. CDR3 DNA: TGCAGCGGGGGGGATCCGGGTCAGCCCCAGCATTTT.